This T cell receptor beta chain originates from a study of blood T cell repertoires in COVID-19 (dated by TCRdb to the early 2020s). Describing the broader study: The collaborator samples originated in the United States, Italy and Spain and spanned the acute and convalescent phases of COVID-19. The prospective study material was composed of cDNA or gDNA derived from T cells, B-cell-depleted T cells, or PBMCs. Deeply sampled blood TCRbeta repertoires from subjects exposed to, actively infected with, or recovered from COVID-19 were included in the dataset. The repertoires were released in a freely available public database intended as a resource for research on the immune response to SARS-CoV-2. The samples were drawn from the first 160 participants of the ongoing ImmuneRACE study and from 950 to 1,500 subjects provided by 6 global collaborators. Sample metadata almost always included a de-identified subject ID, COVID-19 status, age in years and sex. Where available, HLA class I and class II types were obtained from metadata supplied by the sample provider rather than from assay-based typing. Paper-wide results and their limitations: The amount of clinical and demographic metadata varied by source and participant and was provided uncurated.

Comments on this clone: The specificity of this receptor is unknown. No much larger clone is present one base from it, and per-base qualities are unavailable.

The immunoSEQ Assay, a bias-controlled multiplex PCR, was used to amplify TCRbeta CDR3 regions from genomic DNA. In the source study's methods: The number of nucleated cells in each sample was estimated from the amplification of reference gene primers within the assay. To quantify the absolute abundance of each unique TCRbeta CDR3 rearrangement, sequence reads were collapsed and filtered. For each sample, productive Simpson clonality was calculated as the square root of Simpson's diversity index over productive rearrangements. TCRdb carries this immuneACCESS record with in-frame sequences only. Its versions omit some clonotypes, under half of them owing to an unresolved V gene in the studies checked, with the rest unexplained. V, J and clone size were drawn from that table, and D and trimming were deduced from the DNA. Within this sample are roughly 32,000 clones, with around 86% of them counted one time only. The ten top clones hold over 13% of the sample.

Collaborating institutions collected whole blood in K2EDTA tubes following their own protocols. For TCRbeta analysis, collaborators shipped samples as frozen whole blood, isolated PBMCs, or DNA extracted from either of those sample types. This TCR came from a man between 60 and 70 years old with active COVID-19. The sample taken for sequencing was peripheral blood.

CDR3 sequence: CASSIIQGAVNQPQHF. The sequenced DNA: TGTGCCAGTAGTATCATACAGGGGGCGGTCAATCAGCCCCAGCATTTT. This chain joins TRBV19 to TRBJ1-5; 9 central nucleotides agree with TRBD1. Counted from cysteine to phenylalanine, this CDR3 has 16 amino acids. The retained sequence is limited to the CDR3, 48 bases, with the frame set at the first base. Trimmed from V: 3 bases; trimmed from J: 3 bases; junction bases lacking a gene match: 6. Based on the germline V gene (reference sequence), the CDR1 and CDR2 sequences are LNHDA and SQIVND.